One sample yielded the 31 T cell receptor beta chains listed below, sequenced in a study of CD8 T cells in Susac syndrome. Random hexamers primed reverse transcription of about 0.45 to 1 ug RNA. MiXCR, applied by TCRdb to the immunoSEQ multiplex PCR reads, yields one record per CDR3 protein. Of about 200,000 distinct CDR3 sequences in the sample, more than 85% were seen once. Sequencing was done on a sample of CD4+ T cells from PBMCs. Every receptor here comes from a human donor with multiple sclerosis.

In nucleotides, the CDR3 is TGTGCCAGCAGCCAAATGAAGAATTCACCCCTCCACTTT. Encoded protein: CASSQMKNSPLHF. This rearrangement joins TRBV3-1 to TRBJ1-6; no definite D call. Germline lookup yields CDR1 LGHDT and CDR2 YNNKEL (reference sequence). V gave up 2 bases and J gave up 7 bases, with 6 bases separating them. The CDR3 has 13 amino acids.

The V gene is TRBV5-4, the J gene TRBJ2-3; D call uncertain. V was trimmed by 1 base and J by 4 bases, leaving 13 bases between them. The CDR3 extends over 15 amino acids. Germline CDR1 is SGHNT and CDR2 is YYREEE (reference sequence). The CDR3 DNA is TGTGCCAGCAGCTTGCCCGACGGTCACGCAGATACGCAGTATTTT. It encodes CASSLPDGHADTQYF. Filled out from reference TRBV5-4 and TRBJ2-3, the complete variable domain reads ETGVTQSPTHLIKTRGQQVTLRCSSQSGHNTVSWYQQALGQGPQFIFQYYREEENGRGNFPPRFSGLQFPNYSSELNVNALELDDSALYLCASSLPDGHADTQYFGPGTRLTVL.

The chain has TRBV5-1 and TRBJ1-1; perhaps TRBD1 as D (6 bases). Germline V CDR1 and CDR2: SGHRS, YFSETQ. Between the trimmed V and J ends, which lost 2 bases and 3 bases, there was a span of 11 bases. The CDR3 is 14 amino acids. The CDR3 DNA reads as TGCGCCAGCAGCTTATTCGCAGGGGACACTGAAGCTTTCTTT. This encodes CASSLFAGDTEAFF. The variable domain in full, completed from reference TRBV5-1 and TRBJ1-1, reads KAGVTQTPRYLIKTRGQQVTLSCSPISGHRSVSWYQQTPGQGLQFLFEYFSETQRNKGNFPGRFSGRQFSNSRSEMNVSTLELGDSALYLCASSLFAGDTEAFFGQGTRLTVV.

This clonotype was recorded only once. V and J are TRBV20-1 and TRBJ2-7; possible D gene TRBD1, 5 bases. From germline, CDR1 is DFQATT and CDR2 SNEGSKA (reference sequence). This CDR3 has 13 amino acids. The V end lost 6 bases, the J end lost 3 bases, and 15 bases lay between the germline ends. The CDR3 is CSARQGVSYEQYF. For the CDR3, the DNA is TGCAGTGCGCGTCAGGGCGTAAGCTACGAGCAGTACTTC.

This clonotype appeared once. This chain joins TRBV3-1 and TRBJ1-4; D is perhaps TRBD1 (6 bases). Germline-derived CDR1 and CDR2 are LGHDT and YNNKEL (reference sequence). V was cut by 0 bases and J by 8 bases, with 7 bases left in between. The CDR3 totals 13 residues. CDR3 in DNA: TGTGCCAGCAGCCAAGAAGGGGGAGAAAAACTGTTTTTT. As protein: CASSQEGGEKLFF.

This clonotype was picked up one time. The chain is built from TRBV25-1 and TRBJ1-2, with D possibly TRBD1 on 6 matching bases. The germline gives CDR1 MGHDK, CDR2 SYGVNS. V gave up 6 bases and J gave up 8 bases, with 19 bases separating them. The CDR3 length is 14 residues. The DNA of the CDR3 is TGTGCCAGCAGCGAAGGGGGGGCGCGAGGGGGCTACACCTTC. Its protein product is CASSEGGARGGYTF.

The rearrangement links TRBV4-2 to TRBJ2-2; maybe TRBD1 (6 bases). The CDR3 length is 14 residues. Germline loops: CDR1 LGHNA, CDR2 YNFKEQ. V was clipped by 4 bases and J by 6 bases, with 12 bases between them. In DNA form, the CDR3 reads TGTGCCAGCAGCCGAAGGAAGGGGGCCGGGGAGCTGTTTTTT. It yields the protein CASSRRKGAGELFF.

V and J are TRBV24-1 and TRBJ2-1; the D call may be TRBD1 or TRBD2 (6 bases each). CDR1 and CDR2 from the germline V gene are KGHDR and SFDVKD. This CDR3 comprises 13 residues. Trimming cost V 5 bases and J 5 bases, with 9 bases left between them. The CDR3 reads CATSGRGDNEQFF. Here the CDR3 DNA reads TGTGCCACCAGTGGGAGGGGGGACAATGAGCAGTTCTTC.

This clonotype was seen a few times. The chain joins TRBV18 to TRBJ2-7; 9 bases are a match to TRBD1. With 6 bases clipped from V and 4 bases from J, the junction kept 7 bases outside the gene matches. This CDR3 is 14 amino acids long. From germline, CDR1 is KGHSH and CDR2 LQKENI. The CDR3 DNA reads TGTGCCAGCTCCAAGGACAGGGGACCGTACGAGCAGTACTTC. Translating it yields CASSKDRGPYEQYF.

J is TRBJ1-2 and V is TRBV12-3 or TRBV12-4; D is possibly TRBD1 (6 bases). V lost 6 bases, J lost 4 bases, and 12 bases lay in between. This CDR3 region has 13 residues. The CDR3 reads CASRPDSIYGYTF. Here the CDR3 DNA reads TGTGCCAGCAGACCGGACAGTATCTATGGCTACACCTTC.

This chain links TRBV19 with TRBJ2-1; possible D gene TRBD1, 5 bases. The CDR3 covers 12 residues. Per the germline V gene, CDR1 is LNHDA and CDR2 is SQIVND (reference sequence). The ends were cut back, 5 bases at V and 6 bases at J, with 8 bases in the middle. CDR3 sequence (DNA): TGTGCCAGTAGTGACAGAATCAATGAGCAGTTCTTC. Amino acid sequence: CASSDRINEQFF.

The chain uses TRBV29-1 and TRBJ2-1, with D perhaps assigned TRBD1 or TRBD2 (5 bases each). Germline CDR1 is SQVTM and CDR2 is ANQGSEA. V shed 6 bases and J shed 9 bases, with 18 bases lying between them. The CDR3 runs to 13 residues. As DNA, the CDR3 is TGCAGCGTCCTCGGGCGGGTCGGGGCTGAGCAGTTCTTC. Translation gives CSVLGRVGAEQFF.

The J gene is TRBJ2-7, the V gene TRBV29-1, with 10 bases aligning to TRBD1. Germline V gene lookup returns CDR1 SQVTM and CDR2 ANQGSEA. The CDR3 spans 13 residues. Trimming at V came to 6 bases and at J to 4 bases, leaving 6 bases not matched to a gene. The CDR3 coding sequence is TGCAGCGTCCTGACAGGGGGCGCGTACGAGCAGTACTTC. Translating gives CSVLTGGAYEQYF.

The chain employs TRBV6-5 and TRBJ2-1; perhaps D is TRBD1 or TRBD2 (6 bases each). Between the trimmed V and J ends, which lost 2 bases and 4 bases, there was a span of 12 bases. The CDR3 is 15 amino acids. Germline V gene data show CDR1 as MNHEY and CDR2 as SVGAGI. The CDR3 here is CASSYGGPGYNEQFF. The CDR3 DNA follows: TGTGCCAGCAGTTACGGGGGGCCGGGTTACAATGAGCAGTTCTTC.

This chain connects TRBV7-8 to TRBJ2-7; D ambiguous. Germline CDR1 and CDR2: SGHVS and FQNEAQ. The germline V and J ends were trimmed by 1 base and 6 bases, with 7 bases remaining between them. The CDR3 contains 12 residues. The CDR3 nucleotides read TGTGCCAGCAGCTTAGTCAGTGGCGAGCAGTACGTC. Amino acids: CASSLVSGEQYV.

The gene calls are TRBV30 and TRBJ1-1, with D possibly matching TRBD1 (6 bases). In germline, CDR1 is GTSNPN, CDR2 SVGIG (reference sequence). V lost 2 bases and J 2 bases, leaving 18 bases between the germline ends. This CDR3 spans 16 amino acids. The CDR3 sequence: CAWSPARTDFNTEAFF. CDR3 in DNA: TGTGCCTGGAGTCCCGCCCGGACAGACTTCAACACTGAAGCTTTCTTT.

The chain carries TRBV12-3 or TRBV12-4 and TRBJ2-5, with 8 bases matching TRBD1. The length of the CDR3 is 15 residues. J lost 4 bases, V lost 5 bases, and 9 bases had no gene match. The CDR3 DNA sequence: TGTGCCAGCAGTCCGAGACAGGGGCGGGGAGAGACCCAGTACTTC. Its translation is CASSPRQGRGETQYF.

DNA for the CDR3: TGTGCCAGCAGCGCGGGGGGGCGTATCGAGACCCAGTACTTC. This translates into CASSAGGRIETQYF. The chain carries TRBV7-2 and TRBJ2-5; 9 bases are shared with TRBD2. The CDR3 is 14 amino acids. Germline CDR1 and CDR2: SGHTA and FQGNSA. The junction had 6 bases not matched to a gene; V was cut back by 5 bases and J by 5 bases.

The chain uses TRBV5-4 and TRBJ2-1; D may correspond to TRBD1 or TRBD2 (5 bases each). The CDR3 runs 14 residues. From germline, CDR1 is SGHNT and CDR2 YYREEE (reference sequence). The V and J ends lost 5 bases and 8 bases respectively, with 17 bases between them. CDR3 coding DNA: TGTGCCAGCAGACTCCCCGGCAGGGACGATGAGCAGTTCTTC. Translating it yields CASRLPGRDDEQFF.

The rearrangement joins TRBV28 to TRBJ1-1; no firm D call. The CDR3 consists of 12 residues. Germline CDR1 MDHEN, CDR2 SYDVKM. V was cut by 3 bases and J by 10 bases, with 12 bases left in between. In DNA form, the CDR3 reads TGTGCCAGCAGTTTCGGAGGTTTTGCAGCTTTCTTT. Translation gives CASSFGGFAAFF. Full variable domain (missing parts from reference TRBV28 and TRBJ1-1): DVKVTQSSRYLVKRTGEKVFLECVQDMDHENMFWYRQDPGLGLRLIYFSYDVKMKEKGDIPEGYSVSREKKERFSLILESASTNQTSMYLCASSFGGFAAFFGQGTRLTVV.

The genes are TRBV30 and TRBJ2-1; D perhaps matches TRBD2 (5 bases). The CDR3 is made up of 13 amino acids. Germline CDR1 GTSNPN, CDR2 SVGIG (reference sequence). Trimming cost V 8 bases and J 8 bases, with 19 bases left between them. The CDR3, as DNA: TGTGCCCGGGCGGCGGGTCCGGCCGATGAGCAGTTCTTC. This sequence encodes CARAAGPADEQFF. The whole variable domain, remainder taken from reference TRBV30 and TRBJ2-1, is SQTIHQWPATLVQPVGSPLSLECTVEGTSNPNLYWYRQAAGRGLQLLFYSVGIGQISSEVPQNLSASRPQDRQFILSSKKLLLSDSGFYLCARAAGPADEQFFGPGTRLTVL.

The chain carries TRBV7-8 and TRBJ2-7; 8 nucleotides agree with TRBD1. Germline V gene sequence: CDR1 SGHVS, CDR2 FQNEAQ. This CDR3 comprises 14 residues. CDR3 residues: CASRKAGGSHEQYV. The CDR3 DNA sequence: TGTGCCAGCAGAAAGGCAGGGGGCTCCCACGAGCAGTACGTC.

This chain links TRBV18 with TRBJ2-7, with D tentatively TRBD2 (6 bases). Germline CDR1 and CDR2: KGHSH and LQKENI. Trimming took 3 bases from V and 6 from J, leaving 15 bases between them. CDR3 length: 14 amino acids. Here the CDR3 DNA reads TGTGCCAGCTCACCGACCGGGGGACCCTCCGAGCAGTACTTC. Protein: CASSPTGGPSEQYF.

The chain links TRBV6-5 to TRBJ1-1; D is perhaps TRBD1 (5 bases). Trimming took off 7 bases at V and 4 bases at J, with 7 bases between the two ends. From germline, CDR1 is MNHEY and CDR2 SVGAGI. This CDR3 contains 11 residues. CDR3 in DNA: TGTGCCAGCACGCAGGGCACTGAAGCTTTCTTT. This sequence encodes CASTQGTEAFF.

The chain joins TRBV15 to TRBJ2-1; 7 bases are a match to TRBD2. CDR3 length: 14 amino acids. Germline loops: CDR1 LNHNV, CDR2 YYDKDF (reference sequence). V shed 5 bases, J shed 5 bases, and the junction held 6 bases outside the gene matches. The CDR3 nucleotides are TGTGCCACCAGCGATCTAGCGGATCACAATGAGCAGTTCTTC. This encodes CATSDLADHNEQFF.

V gene TRBV24-1 combines with J gene TRBJ2-5, with D perhaps assigned TRBD1 or TRBD2 (6 bases each). From germline, CDR1 is KGHDR and CDR2 SFDVKD. The CDR3 extends over 13 amino acids. The V and J ends lost 6 bases and 5 bases respectively, with 12 bases between them. The CDR3 protein is CATSPGAAETQYF. Here the CDR3 DNA reads TGTGCCACCAGTCCGGGGGCGGCGGAGACCCAGTACTTC.

This chain connects TRBV5-1 to TRBJ2-3; D unresolved. The V end was cut by 0 bases, the J end by 0 bases, with 5 bases between. The CDR3 covers 14 residues. The germline CDR1 and CDR2 sequences are SGHRS and YFSETQ. The CDR3 loop is CASSLATSTDTQYF. CDR3 sequence (DNA): TGCGCCAGCAGCTTGGCCACTAGCACAGATACGCAGTATTTT.

The genes are TRBV5-1 and TRBJ1-2; the match to TRBD1 covers 10 bases. Losses at the gene ends were 4 bases for V and 7 bases for J; bases not matched to a gene: 13. CDR1 and CDR2 from the germline V gene are SGHRS and YFSETQ. The CDR3 is made up of 16 amino acids. Written as DNA, the CDR3 is TGCGCCAGCAGCCCAGGACAGGGGGGACGCTTGGGTGGCTACACCTTC. Amino acids: CASSPGQGGRLGGYTF.

The chain links TRBV5-1 to TRBJ2-3; perhaps TRBD1 as D (5 bases). Germline CDR1 SGHRS, CDR2 YFSETQ. V was shortened by 1 base and J by 3 bases, with 9 bases between the two germline ends. The length of the CDR3 is 14 residues. The CDR3 sequence is CASSLTGKTDTQYF. Here the CDR3 DNA reads TGCGCCAGCAGCTTGACAGGAAAAACAGATACGCAGTATTTT. The entire variable domain, with the rest obtained from reference TRBV5-1 and TRBJ2-3, is as follows: KAGVTQTPRYLIKTRGQQVTLSCSPISGHRSVSWYQQTPGQGLQFLFEYFSETQRNKGNFPGRFSGRQFSNSRSEMNVSTLELGDSALYLCASSLTGKTDTQYFGPGTRLTVL.

The genes are TRBV28 and TRBJ2-7; 8 bases match TRBD1. J gave up 5 bases and V 4 bases, and 10 bases lay outside the gene matches. Germline lookup yields CDR1 MDHEN and CDR2 SYDVKM. The CDR3 covers 15 residues. Here the CDR3 DNA reads TGTGCCAGCAGTTCCCCCGGGGGACAGGACAACGAGCAGTACTTC. It specifies CASSSPGGQDNEQYF.

This chain links TRBV6-5 with TRBJ2-3; D is possibly TRBD1 (6 bases). The CDR3 contains 12 residues. V dropped 6 bases and J dropped 9 bases, with 13 bases sitting between them. CDR1 and CDR2 (germline): MNHEY, SVGAGI. The CDR3 DNA sequence: TGTGCCAGCAGATGGGAACAGGGAACGCAGTATTTT. Its protein product is CASRWEQGTQYF.